A selection of T cell receptor beta chains follows, all from one sample in a study of T-cell reconstitution after alpha-beta-depleted transplantation in children. TCRdb re-derived calls from the PCR reads in MiXCR, one entry per CDR3 protein. The sample has nearly 200,000 distinct CDR3 sequences, 6.3% seen once. The material was PBMCs, obtained before TCRalphabeta/CD19-depleted stem cell transplant. The origin of the receptors is a girl in the first two years of life with combined immunodeficiency, due to receive a stem cell transplant. The CDR3 runs from the conserved cysteine through the conserved F or W. D genes are given only for firm matches. Rows give clone size only sometimes, using once, few, many, or a class for an expanded clone.

>TRBV29-1|many|TRBJ2-7|-
TGCAGCGTTTTATCCGGGCGAGACGAGCAGTACTTC
CSVLSGRDEQYF
>TRBV28|many|TRBJ2-3|-
TGTGCCAGCAGTTTGCTCACCACAGATACGCAGTATTTT
CASSLLTTDTQYF
>TRBV7-9|-|TRBJ1-6|-
TGTGCCAGCAGCTTTGAATCCTATAATTCACCCCTCCACTTT
CASSFESYNSPLHF
>TRBV6-5|many|TRBJ1-2|-
TGTGCCAGCAGTTCCTATACAGAGTTCTATGGCTACACCTTC
CASSSYTEFYGYTF
>TRBV6-5|-|TRBJ2-5|TRBD2
TGTGCCAGCAGTTCCCAGCGGGGTTGGGGGTTCCAAGAGACCCAGTACTTC
CASSSQRGWGFQETQYF
>TRBV20-1|many|TRBJ1-1|-
TGCAGTGCTACATTTGATGGGGGGCCTGAAGCTTTCTTT
CSATFDGGPEAFF
>TRBV9|many|TRBJ2-2|-
TGTGCCAGCAGCGTATCCACAGCGAACACCGGGGAGCTGTTTTTT
CASSVSTANTGELFF
>TRBV20-1|many|TRBJ2-7|-
TGCAGTGCTAGGACCCTCTCCTACGAGCAGTACTTC
CSARTLSYEQYF
>TRBV11-3|many|TRBJ2-1|TRBD2
TGTGCCAGCAGCTTACCCTCGGAGACTAGCGGATACTACAATGAGCAGTTCTTC
CASSLPSETSGYYNEQFF
>TRBV20-1|many|TRBJ2-7|-
TGCAGTGCTAGAGGTGATGGGGGCGCGGGCTACGAGCAGTACTTC
CSARGDGGAGYEQYF
>TRBV28|many|TRBJ2-3|-
TGTGCCAGCACAAAGGGAACGGGTCCAACAGATACGCAGTATTTT
CASTKGTGPTDTQYF
>TRBV7-9|many|TRBJ2-5|-
TGTGCCAGCAGCACAACAGGGACCCAAGAGACCCAGTACTTC
CASSTTGTQETQYF
>TRBV18|few|TRBJ1-3|-
TGTGCCAGCTCAACCACCGGCCCTTTCTCTGGAAACACCATATATTTT
CASSTTGPFSGNTIYF
>TRBV4-3|-|TRBJ2-7|TRBD2
TGCGCCAGCAGCCAAACTGCAGCGGGGATCACCTACGAGCAGTACTTC
CASSQTAAGITYEQYF
>TRBV30|many|TRBJ1-1|-
TGTGCCTGGAGCCTTGAATTGAACACTGAAGCTTTCTTT
CAWSLELNTEAFF
>TRBV5-1|many|TRBJ1-5|-
TGCGCCAGCAGCTTGGCACCAGGGGTTGTCTTCCATCAGCCCCAGCATTTT
CASSLAPGVVFHQPQHF
>TRBV29-1|many|TRBJ2-5|-
TGCAGCGTTGAATTATATGGACAGCCCCAAGAGACCCAGTACTTC
CSVELYGQPQETQYF
>TRBV6-1|few|TRBJ2-7|-
TGTGCCAGCAGTCCTGACGCCTACTACGAGCAGTACTTC
CASSPDAYYEQYF
>TRBV28|many|TRBJ2-7|-
TGTGCCAGCAGCCACTCCTACGAGCAGTACTTC
CASSHSYEQYF
>TRBV29-1|many|TRBJ2-7|-
TGCAGCGTTGAAGCTGACGGTTACGAGCAGTACTTC
CSVEADGYEQYF
>TRBV4-2|many|TRBJ2-2|TRBD1
TGTGCCAGCAGCCGGACAGGGGGAGCCTTTTGGGGAAACACCGGGGAGCTGTTTTTT
CASSRTGGAFWGNTGELFF
>TRBV9|many|TRBJ1-1|-
TGTGCCAGCAGCCCACAGGGAAGCGCTGAAGCTTTCTTT
CASSPQGSAEAFF
>TRBV15|many|TRBJ2-3|-
TGTGCCACCAGCAGAGATAGGGGAAGCGGACTACGCACAGATACGCAGTATTTT
CATSRDRGSGLRTDTQYF
>TRBV11-3|few|TRBJ1-1|TRBD1
TGTGCCAGCAGCCCAAGGACAGGGACGAATGAAGCTTTCTTT
CASSPRTGTNEAFF
>TRBV20-1|many|TRBJ2-7|-
TGCAGTGCTTCGGGGGACCATCTCTACGAGCAGTACTTC
CSASGDHLYEQYF